Included here is one TCR beta chain sequence, with context. Its antigen is still unknown. The data originate from a study of response to subunit inactivated influenza vaccine. TCRdb called the RT-PCR reads again in MiXCR, with one record for every CDR3 protein. The table has 500,000 to 600,000 distinct CDR3 sequences, over 10% seen once. Whole-study findings and limits: Few new T cells, the authors suggested, are recruited by each seasonal influenza vaccination.

Germline V gene sequence: CDR1 MDHEN, CDR2 SYDVKM. The CDR3 is 14 residues long. Trimming took 8 bases from V and 2 from J; bases not matched to a gene: 5. The sequencing here drew on PBMCs from blood, taken 45 days after vaccination. The sequence was obtained from a middle-aged man who received an inactivated influenza vaccine. V is TRBV28 and J is TRBJ2-1; 8 nucleotides align to TRBD2. This CDR3 reads CASRRSGTYNEQFF. CDR3 sequence (DNA): TGTGCCAGCCGACGTAGCGGGACCTACAATGAGCAGTTCTTC.